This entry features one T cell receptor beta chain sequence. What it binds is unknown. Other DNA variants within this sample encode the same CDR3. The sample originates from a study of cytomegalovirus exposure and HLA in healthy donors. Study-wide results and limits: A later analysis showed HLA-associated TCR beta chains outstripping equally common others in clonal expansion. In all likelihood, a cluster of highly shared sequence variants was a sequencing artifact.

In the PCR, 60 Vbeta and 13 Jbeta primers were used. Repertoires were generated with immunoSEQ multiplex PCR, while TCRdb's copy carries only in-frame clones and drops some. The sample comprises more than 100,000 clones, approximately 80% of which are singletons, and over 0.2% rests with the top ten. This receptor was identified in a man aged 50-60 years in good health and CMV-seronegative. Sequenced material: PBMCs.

The CDR3 sequence: CSVGQGGNTIYF. CDR3 nucleotides: TGCAGCGTCGGACAGGGTGGAAACACCATATATTTT. The chain carries TRBV29-1 and TRBJ1-3, with 8 bases matching TRBD1. Trimming removed 6 bases from V and 3 bases from J; junction bases left unmatched: 1. There are 12 residues in the CDR3. CDR1 and CDR2 from the germline V gene are SQVTM and ANQGSEA.